The 19 T cell receptor beta chains presented below share a single source sample, sequenced in a study of response to subunit inactivated influenza vaccine. TCRdb itself ran the RT-PCR reads through MiXCR, one entry per CDR3 protein. Of 650,000 to 700,000 distinct CDR3 sequences in the sample, approximately 15% were seen once. This specimen was PBMCs from blood, taken 12 days after vaccination. The receptors were gathered from a man in his fifties or sixties who received an inactivated influenza vaccine.

J is TRBJ2-1 and V is TRBV5-5; tentatively, D is TRBD1 (6 bases). In germline, CDR1 is SGHKS, CDR2 YYEKEE (reference sequence). The CDR3 is 16 residues long. V was trimmed by 2 bases and J by 5 bases, leaving 17 bases between them. The CDR3 sequence: CASSLQGWTTDNEQFF. CDR3 DNA sequence: TGTGCCAGCAGCTTACAGGGATGGACGACGGACAATGAGCAGTTCTTC.

The chain couples TRBV4-2 to TRBJ2-4; TRBD1 is a possible D gene (6 bases). Trimming pared 2 bases from V and 0 bases from J, leaving 11 bases between. Germline lookup yields CDR1 LGHNA and CDR2 YNFKEQ. This CDR3 comprises 16 residues. CDR3 loop: CASSQPGDLAKNIQYF. CDR3 bases: TGTGCCAGCAGCCAACCAGGGGATTTAGCCAAAAACATTCAGTACTTC.

This clonotype was found a few times. This chain links TRBV20-1 with TRBJ2-7; TRBD2 aligns across 7 bases. Germline lookup yields CDR1 DFQATT and CDR2 SNEGSKA (reference sequence). Germline trimming cut 6 bases from V and 1 base from J; bases unmatched to any gene: 6. CDR3 length: 13 amino acids. CDR3 bases: TGCAGTGCCCAGGGACTAAGTTCCTACGAGCAGTACTTC. As protein: CSAQGLSSYEQYF.

V is TRBV7-2 and J is TRBJ1-5; TRBD1 is a possible D gene (5 bases). The CDR3 length is 15 residues. Trimming removed 1 base at V and 2 bases at J, with 9 bases between. Germline CDR1 and CDR2: SGHTA and FQGNSA. The CDR3, as DNA: TGTGCCAGCAGCTTAGAGCAGGGAGGCAATCAGCCCCAGCATTTT. Protein product: CASSLEQGGNQPQHF.

This sequence joins TRBV6-2 or TRBV6-3 and TRBJ1-5; 7 nucleotides align to TRBD1. V lost 7 bases, J lost 7 bases, and 10 bases stayed unmatched. The CDR3 has 14 amino acids. Germline V gene data show CDR1 as MNHEY and CDR2 as SVGEGT. CDR3 in amino acids: CASTQGGGGQPQHF. The CDR3 nucleotides read TGTGCCAGCACCCAAGGAGGGGGCGGCCAGCCCCAGCATTTT.

There are many counts of this clonotype. The chain is built from TRBV12-3 or TRBV12-4 and TRBJ2-3, with D possibly being TRBD2 (5 bases). V shed 3 bases and J shed 5 bases, with 12 bases lying between them. This CDR3 spans 14 amino acids. CDR3 sequence: CASSFAAGGDTQYF. The CDR3 DNA reads TGTGCCAGCAGTTTCGCTGCGGGTGGAGATACGCAGTATTTT.

V usage is TRBV29-1 and J usage is TRBJ2-4; D remains ambiguous. CDR1 is SQVTM and CDR2 is ANQGSEA in the germline V gene. V was pared by 6 bases and J by 0 bases, with 18 bases between. The CDR3 contains 16 residues. CDR3 DNA sequence: TGCAGCGTGGCCGGATTAGAGCCCCTAGCCAAAAACATTCAGTACTTC. The encoded protein is CSVAGLEPLAKNIQYF.

This sequence joins TRBV4-2 and TRBJ1-2, with a possible D match to TRBD1 (5 bases). Trimming stripped 0 bases from V and 6 bases from J, with 17 bases between. CDR3 length equals 16 residues. Per the germline V gene, CDR1 is LGHNA and CDR2 is YNFKEQ. CDR3 sequence (DNA): TGTGCCAGCAGCCAAGAACCAGAGGGGAACCTGCATGGCTACACCTTC. This sequence encodes CASSQEPEGNLHGYTF.

The V gene is TRBV6-2 or TRBV6-3, the J gene TRBJ2-1; 9 bases are a match to TRBD2. The CDR3 length is 13 residues. Germline lookup yields CDR1 MNHEY and CDR2 SVGEGT. The J segment lost 15 bases and the V segment lost 7 bases, leaving 13 bases of the junction unmatched. The CDR3 DNA reads TGTGCCAGCATTAGCGGGGGAGGAGTTACTCGGTTCTTC. Amino acid sequence: CASISGGGVTRFF.

The CDR3, as DNA: TGTGCCAGCAGCCCAAGTCAGGGGTCGCAGTATTTT. The encoded protein is CASSPSQGSQYF. J is TRBJ2-3 and V is TRBV12-3 or TRBV12-4; the D gene is possibly TRBD1 (6 bases). V lost 6 bases to trimming and J lost 10 bases, with 14 bases between them. The CDR3 runs to 12 residues.

The rearrangement joins TRBV10-3 to TRBJ1-1, with 9 bases matching TRBD1. This CDR3 spans 15 amino acids. Germline CDR1 reads ENHRY; CDR2 reads SYGVKD. V gave up 2 bases and J gave up 5 bases; unmatched junction bases: 6. Written as DNA, the CDR3 is TGTGCCATCAGTGAGCCCGGACAGGGGTTAACTGAAGCTTTCTTT. Residues: CAISEPGQGLTEAFF.

The V gene is TRBV24-1, the J gene TRBJ2-2; 11 bases map to TRBD2. The CDR3 spans 18 residues. The germline CDR1 and CDR2 sequences are KGHDR and SFDVKD. With V trimmed by 1 base and J by 0 bases, 3 bases remained unmatched. The CDR3 protein is CATSDFTSGGTNTGELFF. The CDR3 DNA sequence: TGTGCCACCAGTGATTTCACTAGCGGGGGTACGAACACCGGGGAGCTGTTTTTT.

This chain links TRBV7-2 with TRBJ2-1, with TRBD2 identical over 13 bases. Losses at the gene ends were 4 bases for V and 8 bases for J; bases not matched to a gene: 8. The CDR3 has 16 amino acids. CDR1 and CDR2 (germline): SGHTA, FQGNSA. Here the CDR3 DNA reads TGTGCCAGCAGCTATAGACTAGCGGGGGGAGGCGATGAGCAGTTCTTC. Amino acid sequence: CASSYRLAGGGDEQFF.

This clonotype was seen more than once but under ten times. This rearrangement joins TRBV19 to TRBJ1-5; the match to TRBD1 covers 7 bases. The CDR3 consists of 15 residues. J was trimmed by 3 bases and V by 5 bases; bases with no gene match: 7. Germline loops: CDR1 LNHDA, CDR2 SQIVND (reference sequence). CDR3 in amino acids: CASSPEGQYNQPQHF. The CDR3 coding sequence is TGTGCCAGTAGTCCAGAGGGACAGTACAATCAGCCCCAGCATTTT.

This clonotype was counted only a few times. This chain uses TRBV20-1 with TRBJ2-3, with D possibly being TRBD2 (6 bases). There are 14 residues in the CDR3. CDR1 is DFQATT, CDR2 SNEGSKA, per germline (reference sequence). The V gene lost 3 bases and the J gene lost 0 bases, with 10 bases spanning the gap. The CDR3 loop reads CSARGLSSTDTQYF. Here the CDR3 DNA reads TGCAGTGCTAGGGGACTTTCTAGCACAGATACGCAGTATTTT.

This clonotype was detected a few times. This rearrangement joins TRBV6-2 or TRBV6-3 to TRBJ1-1; a possible D gene is TRBD1 (5 bases). Germline V lookup: CDR1 MNHEY, CDR2 SVGEGT. The germline V and J ends were trimmed by 6 bases and 6 bases, with 20 bases remaining between them. This CDR3 has 15 amino acids. This chain's CDR3 is CASSLLGARDSEAFF. CDR3 DNA sequence: TGTGCCAGCAGCTTACTAGGGGCCCGAGACTCTGAAGCTTTCTTT.

This clonotype was counted a few times. The chain joins TRBV20-1 to TRBJ2-1, with 9 nucleotides matching TRBD1. The CDR3 runs to 17 residues. The trim removed 0 bases at V and 2 bases at J, leaving 8 bases unmatched. Germline assignment: CDR1 DFQATT and CDR2 SNEGSKA (reference sequence). CDR3 DNA sequence: TGCAGTGCTAGAGATCGGGGACAGGGTAAACCCTACAATGAGCAGTTCTTC. It specifies CSARDRGQGKPYNEQFF.

The chain carries TRBV20-1 and TRBJ2-1; D unclear. Germline V gene data show CDR1 as DFQATT and CDR2 as SNEGSKA (reference sequence). This CDR3 spans 12 amino acids. Trimming took off 6 bases at V and 7 bases at J, with 13 bases between the two ends. CDR3 protein: CSAQARWNEQFF. Here the CDR3 DNA reads TGCAGTGCCCAGGCCAGGTGGAATGAGCAGTTCTTC.

The V gene is TRBV9, the J gene TRBJ2-1, with D possibly matching TRBD1 (6 bases). Between the trimmed V and J ends, which lost 0 bases and 7 bases, there was a span of 11 bases. The CDR3 contains 14 residues. Germline CDR1 SGDLS, CDR2 YYNGEE. Here the CDR3 DNA reads TGTGCCAGCAGCGTAGGGGGGCTGGAGAATGAGCAGTTCTTC. Translating it yields CASSVGGLENEQFF.